This entry features one T cell receptor beta chain sequence. Its specificity is unknown. The CDR3 extends over 13 amino acids. V was cut by 6 bases and J by 6 bases, with 14 bases left in between. Per germline, CDR1 SGHTA and CDR2 FQGTGA. The sample is drawn from a study of T-cell memory formation after mild COVID-19. Study-level information: TCR clusters mostly belonged to single donors. Overall study findings and caveats: Clones which contracted sat mainly in CM and EM if CD4+, and in EMRA if CD8+. Researchers could not confirm that second-wave clones peaking on day 37 targeted SARS-CoV-2.

From the 5' RACE reads, TCRdb called clonotypes with MiXCR, one entry per CDR3 protein. The sample holds roughly 410,000 distinct CDR3 sequences, about 24% seen once. The chain is built from TRBV7-3 and TRBJ1-2, with D maybe TRBD1 (5 bases). Input material: PBMCs or a T cell subset sorted from them (not recorded which). This TCR came from an adult woman who had mild COVID-19 (a few samples of this study predate the infection). Cell type and time point are not known. CDR3 residues: CASSSTGANGYTF. In nucleotides, the CDR3 is TGTGCCAGCAGTTCTACCGGGGCTAATGGCTACACCTTC.